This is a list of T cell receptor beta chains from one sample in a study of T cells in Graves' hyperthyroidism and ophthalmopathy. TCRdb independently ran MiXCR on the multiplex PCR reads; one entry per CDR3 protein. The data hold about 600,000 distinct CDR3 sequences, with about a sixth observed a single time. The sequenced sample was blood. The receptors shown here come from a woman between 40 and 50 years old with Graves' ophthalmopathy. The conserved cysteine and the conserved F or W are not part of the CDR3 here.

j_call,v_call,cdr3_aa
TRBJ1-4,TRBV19,ASSLRQAATNEKLF
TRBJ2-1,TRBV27,ASSPYGPQVDEQF
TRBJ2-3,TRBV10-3,AISATSGSTDTQY
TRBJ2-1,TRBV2,ASSSLAGGGEQF
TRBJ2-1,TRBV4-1,ASSQDLQGTYNEQF
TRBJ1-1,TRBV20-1,SARDLGNTEAF
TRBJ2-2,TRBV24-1,ATSEPGQGTGELF
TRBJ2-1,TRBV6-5,ASSYRPGTEYNEQF
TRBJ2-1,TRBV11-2,ASRPTRVYNEQF
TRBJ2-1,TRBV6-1,ASTDWRSPYEQF
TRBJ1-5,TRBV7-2,ASSSYSRIGSPQH
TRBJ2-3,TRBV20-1,SATARSGRRTDTQY
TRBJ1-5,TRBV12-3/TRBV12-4,ASSQAGGRNQPQH
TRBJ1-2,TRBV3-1,ASSQSGDRYGYT
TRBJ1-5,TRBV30,AWSVGDYSNQPQH
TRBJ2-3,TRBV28,ASSLLVTVDTQY
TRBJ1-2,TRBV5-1,ASSLLGYYGYT
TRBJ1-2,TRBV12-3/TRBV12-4,ASSQGQGDHS
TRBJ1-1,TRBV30,AWSGGRRNTEAF
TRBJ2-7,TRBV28,ASGFLTGSRYEQY
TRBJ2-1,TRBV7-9,ASSWGGYEQF
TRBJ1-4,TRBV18,ASSGDSNEKLF
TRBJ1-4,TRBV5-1,ASSGGRQGEKLF
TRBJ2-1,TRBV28,ASVGPEGSYNEQF
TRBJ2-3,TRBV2,ASSRTSGTDTQY
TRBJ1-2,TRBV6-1,ASMPPGQLIVNYGYT
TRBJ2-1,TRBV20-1,SANRDRVDGEQF
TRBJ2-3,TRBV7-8,ASSLLGGSSDTQY
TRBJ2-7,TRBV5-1,ASSLASSQESYEQY